Presented here are 15 T cell receptor beta chains from one specimen sequenced in a study of long-term antiretroviral therapy in people with HIV. Runs used v3.0 of the immunoSEQ assay and were done at survey level. Some clones are missing from TCRdb's copy, which holds only in-frame ones; the method was immunoSEQ multiplex PCR. The top ten clones hold roughly a tenth of a sample with under 20,000 clones, 60% to 85% of them seen once. The input for sequencing was unsorted PBMCs, taken 2.3 years after starting antiretroviral therapy. The origin of the receptors is a woman between 40 and 55 years old with HIV.

The chain combines TRBV6-1 with TRBJ2-2; tentatively, D is TRBD1 or TRBD2 (6 bases each). This CDR3 is built from 18 residues. Looked up from germline, CDR1 is MNHNS and CDR2 is SASEGT. Trimming cost V 0 bases and J 0 bases, with 14 bases left between them. The CDR3 here is CASSEALLGGANTGELFF. In DNA, the CDR3 is TGTGCCAGCAGTGAAGCCCTCCTGGGGGGCGCGAACACCGGGGAGCTGTTTTTT.

The chain combines TRBV6-5 with TRBJ1-2, with TRBD1 matching 7 bases. Trimming removed 4 bases from V and 5 bases from J; junction bases left unmatched: 7. From germline, CDR1 is MNHEY and CDR2 SVGAGI. The CDR3 has 14 amino acids. CDR3 protein: CASSSPGQTYGYTF. DNA for the CDR3: TGTGCCAGCAGTTCCCCGGGACAGACGTATGGCTACACCTTC.

The chain recombines TRBV10-2 with TRBJ2-5, with unresolved D. V was trimmed by 2 bases and J by 2 bases, leaving 9 bases between them. There are 14 residues in the CDR3. Germline lookup yields CDR1 WSHSY and CDR2 SAAADI. CDR3 amino acids: CASSEDFVQETQYF. CDR3 DNA: TGCGCCAGCAGTGAGGACTTTGTACAAGAGACCCAGTACTTC.

The chain combines TRBV7-2 with TRBJ2-3, with 8 bases matching TRBD2. The ends lost 3 bases at V and 5 bases at J; junction bases unmatched: 1. This CDR3 region has 13 residues. Germline V gene data show CDR1 as SGHTA and CDR2 as FQGNSA. The CDR3 DNA follows: TGTGCCAGCAGCTTCCTAGCGGGAGATACGCAGTATTTT. Amino acids: CASSFLAGDTQYF.

The chain couples TRBV11-3 to TRBJ2-2; no reliable D call. The germline gives CDR1 SGHNT, CDR2 YENEEA. There are 13 residues in the CDR3. V dropped 7 bases and J dropped 7 bases, with 13 bases sitting between them. Here the CDR3 DNA reads TGTGCCAGCAACTACTGGAAGGACGGGGAGCTGTTTTTT. As protein: CASNYWKDGELFF.

The chain uses TRBV21-1 and TRBJ2-7; the table's D call TRBD2 went unverified against the DNA. TRBV21-1 is given as a pseudogene. This CDR3 region has 17 residues. The CDR3 nucleotides are TGTGCCAGCAGCGAAGGAAAAACGGCGGGGGAGTTCTACGAGCAGTACTTC. Amino acids: CASSEGKTAGEFYEQYF.

This chain joins TRBV5-1 and TRBJ2-7; 7 bases match TRBD2. This CDR3 contains 15 residues. Germline-derived CDR1 and CDR2 are SGHRS and YFSETQ. Germline trimming cut 2 bases from V and 1 base from J; bases unmatched to any gene: 6. CDR3 nucleotides: TGCGCCAGCAGCTTTGGGTGGGAGGGGTCCTACGAGCAGTACTTC. It yields the protein CASSFGWEGSYEQYF.

This clone was seen more than once but under ten times. V gene TRBV4-1 combines with J gene TRBJ2-1, with 9 bases lining up with TRBD1. Germline lookup yields CDR1 MGHRA and CDR2 YSYEKL. J lost 3 bases, V lost 4 bases, and 7 bases had no gene match. CDR3 length equals 16 residues. The CDR3 nucleotides read TGCGCCAGCAGCCTTGTACAGGGGGCCCTCTACAATGAGCAGTTCTTC. Encoded protein: CASSLVQGALYNEQFF.

The chain recombines TRBV6-5 with TRBJ1-5, with TRBD1 as a possible D gene (5 bases). Between the trimmed V and J ends, which lost 4 bases and 2 bases, there was a span of 12 bases. CDR3 length: 15 amino acids. CDR1 and CDR2 from the germline V gene are MNHEY and SVGAGI. For the CDR3, the DNA is TGTGCCAGCAGTTCGGGGAAAGGGGGCAATCAGCCCCAGCATTTT. It yields the protein CASSSGKGGNQPQHF.

This clone was recorded a few times. One junction end disagrees with the germline gene, perhaps due to a read error. The chain combines TRBV12-5 with TRBJ2-7, with D hard to call. The CDR3 sequence is 12 residues long. Germline values: CDR1 LGHNT, CDR2 FRNRAP. The CDR3 DNA follows: TGTGCTAGTGGTTTGGTTGCGGTCCTTCTCAACTTC. Translating it yields CASGLVAVLLNF.

CDR3 region: CASSLSGTGGYEQYF. The CDR3 DNA sequence: TGTGCCAGCAGTTTATCAGGGACAGGGGGCTACGAGCAGTACTTC. This chain joins TRBV27 and TRBJ2-7, with TRBD1 matching over 11 bases. Germline CDR1 and CDR2: MNHEY and SMNVEV (reference sequence). With V trimmed by 0 bases and J by 3 bases, 1 base remained unmatched. This CDR3 is 15 amino acids long.

V usage is TRBV5-4 and J usage is TRBJ2-3; D may be TRBD1 (5 bases). This CDR3 contains 15 residues. V was clipped by 0 bases and J by 0 bases, with 8 bases between them. Germline V gives CDR1 SGHNT, CDR2 YYREEE (reference sequence). The CDR3 loop reads CASSLAKGSTDTQYF. CDR3 nucleotide sequence: TGTGCCAGCAGCTTGGCTAAGGGGAGCACAGATACGCAGTATTTT.

V gene TRBV4-2 combines with J gene TRBJ1-1; D unclear. The CDR3 is 14 residues long. Germline CDR1 and CDR2: LGHNA and YNFKEQ. Trimming stripped 4 bases from V and 1 base from J, with 10 bases between. As DNA, the CDR3 is TGTGCCAGCAGCCCGGACGGCGGGAACACTGAAGCTTTCTTT. Its protein is CASSPDGGNTEAFF.

The rearrangement uses TRBV18 and TRBJ2-1; D is unclear. The CDR3 sequence is 11 residues long. Germline V gene sequence: CDR1 KGHSH, CDR2 LQKENI. The V end lost 6 bases, the J end lost 10 bases, and 10 bases lay between the germline ends. The CDR3 DNA reads as TGTGCCAGCTCCGACTGGGCAGAGCAGTTCTTC. Its translation: CASSDWAEQFF.

This clone appeared once. The genes are TRBV4-1 and TRBJ2-3, with D possibly being TRBD2 (7 bases). V lost 8 bases and J lost 1, with 10 bases in between. Germline V lookup: CDR1 MGHRA, CDR2 YSYEKL. The CDR3 covers 13 residues. CDR3 sequence (DNA): TGCGCCAGCGAGGGGGGGCGCACAGATACGCAGTATTTT. As protein: CASEGGRTDTQYF.